This T cell receptor (beta chain) was documented in a study of blood T cells in healthy people across ages. With a J-beta primer mix and a sample-barcoded 5' primer, a second PCR ran about 7 to 11 cycles. Each TCR beta cDNA got a 12-nucleotide random molecular identifier. TCRdb passed the 5' RACE reads through MiXCR, listing each CDR3 protein once. The sample shows more than 600,000 distinct CDR3 sequences, roughly 25% of them seen only once. CDR1 and CDR2 (germline): LNHNV, YYDKDF (reference sequence). V was pared by 0 bases and J by 7 bases, with 10 bases between. The CDR3 has 14 residues. These data were also reused for a study on T cells of mothers and their children. That work contributes: Overlap ran slightly, non-significantly higher for related than unrelated mother-child pairs.

The source is a boy aged 5 to 17 in good health. The chain links TRBV15 to TRBJ1-5; D is uncertain. The sequencing sample was made of blood. The CDR3 reads CATSRDVGGQPQHF. The CDR3 bases are TGTGCCACCAGCAGAGATGTCGGAGGGCAGCCCCAGCATTTT.